This T cell receptor (beta chain) comes out of a study of cytomegalovirus exposure and HLA in healthy donors. Study results and caveats: An analysis was carried out later, and it reportedly showed fewer N-insertions in an Asian-associated ancestry cluster than the approximately 700-donor mean. Several V segments, TRBV6-2 and TRBV6-3 among them, could not be told apart and were dropped. Researchers catalogued about 160 TCR beta chains as cytomegalovirus-associated.

A multiplex PCR was run with 60 Vbeta primers and 13 Jbeta primers. Measured with immunoSEQ multiplex PCR; TCRdb has only the in-frame clones, and not every one. The data hold over 50,000 clones, with around 83% observed a single time. As regards this clone: What it binds is not known.

V gave up 0 bases and J gave up 4 bases; unmatched junction bases: 8. The CDR3 runs to 16 residues. Germline assignment: CDR1 MGHRA and CDR2 YSYEKL. The source of this sequence is a middle-aged man in good health and CMV-seronegative. This chain connects TRBV4-1 to TRBJ2-7, with TRBD1 matching over 8 bases. Sequenced: PBMCs. CDR3 protein: CASSQDIGTGRYEQYF. Here the CDR3 DNA reads TGCGCCAGCAGCCAAGATATCGGGACAGGCCGTTACGAGCAGTACTTC.